This T cell receptor beta chain originates from a study of blood T cell repertoires in COVID-19. Study background: Sample material is recorded as cDNA or gDNA derived from T cells, B-cell-depleted T cells, or PBMCs.

The ends lost 1 base at V and 3 bases at J; junction bases unmatched: 2. The CDR3 loop spans 14 amino acids. CDR1 is SGHAT and CDR2 is FQNNGV in the germline V gene. As handled by the study authors: Reference gene primer amplification in the assay estimated nucleated cell counts. Libraries were prepared by immunoSEQ multiplex PCR; TCRdb keeps only in-frame clonotypes and omits some of them. For V, J and clone size, that table is used; D and trimming come from the DNA. The profile covers about 440,000 clones, with about 89% appearing a single time and about 4.5% taken by the ten largest. This receptor was taken from a woman under 40 with acute or convalescent COVID-19. J is TRBJ2-5 and V is TRBV11-2; 7 nucleotides align to TRBD1. Material for sequencing was peripheral blood. CDR3: CASSLVTGEETQYF. The CDR3 DNA sequence: TGTGCCAGCAGCTTAGTCACAGGGGAAGAGACCCAGTACTTC. The whole variable domain, remainder taken from reference TRBV11-2 and TRBJ2-5, is EAGVAQSPRYKIIEKRQSVAFWCNPISGHATLYWYQQILGQGPKLLIQFQNNGVVDDSQLPKDRFSAERLKGVDSTLKIQPAKLEDSAVYLCASSLVTGEETQYFGPGTRLLVL.